These T cell receptor beta chains were read from a single sample in a study of cytomegalovirus exposure and HLA in healthy donors. Libraries were prepared by immunoSEQ multiplex PCR; TCRdb keeps only in-frame clonotypes and omits some of them. The table lists some 130,000 clones, more than 80% of them singletons. The sample consisted of PBMCs. All receptors derive from a man in his forties or fifties in good health and CMV-seronegative. Both conserved end residues are part of each CDR3. D genes are given only for firm matches. Clone size is not always given. Where it is, it says once, few, many or a class for expanded clones.

>.|TRBJ2-7|TRBV27|TRBD1
CASIPGGTGPYEQYF
TGTGCCAGCATACCAGGCGGGACAGGGCCCTACGAGCAGTACTTC
>.|TRBJ1-1|TRBV28|.
CASSQQGFVGHTEAFF
TGTGCCAGCAGTCAACAGGGTTTCGTGGGACACACTGAAGCTTTCTTT
>.|TRBJ2-1|TRBV7-2|TRBD1
CASSLVGTGAHEQFF
TGTGCCAGCAGCTTAGTTGGGACAGGGGCCCATGAGCAGTTCTTC
>.|TRBJ2-7|TRBV7-9|TRBD1
CASSLAGGGWEQYF
TGTGCCAGCAGCTTAGCAGGGGGCGGCTGGGAGCAGTACTTC
>few|TRBJ2-5|TRBV7-2|.
CASSSNLGTGVQYF
TGTGCCAGCAGCTCCAACTTAGGGACGGGGGTCCAGTACTTC
>.|TRBJ1-1|TRBV11-2|.
CASSRNTEAFF
TGTGCCAGCAGCCGGAACACTGAAGCTTTCTTT
>.|TRBJ1-1|TRBV29-1|.
CSVVPGKNTEAFF
TGCAGCGTTGTACCGGGAAAGAACACTGAAGCTTTCTTT
>.|TRBJ1-6|TRBV7-6|TRBD1
CASSSSTGGSPLHF
TGTGCCAGCAGCTCCTCGACAGGGGGTTCACCCCTCCACTTT
>.|TRBJ1-1|TRBV28|.
CASAPRRGNTEAFF
TGTGCCAGCGCTCCCCGTAGGGGGAACACTGAAGCTTTCTTT
>.|TRBJ1-2|TRBV6-5|.
CASSYGSTGPGYTF
TGTGCCAGCAGTTACGGGTCCACAGGCCCCGGCTACACCTTC
>.|TRBJ2-3|TRBV7-2|.
CASTGSGPALDTQYF
TGTGCCAGCACTGGGAGCGGCCCTGCGCTAGATACGCAGTATTTT
>.|TRBJ1-6|TRBV2|.
CASIPAAAEPLHF
TGTGCCAGCATCCCCGCCGCGGCGGAACCCCTCCACTTT
>.|TRBJ1-6|TRBV27|TRBD1
CASSPTGTGSSYNSPLHF
TGTGCCAGCAGCCCCACCGGGACAGGGAGCTCCTATAATTCACCCCTCCACTTT
>.|TRBJ1-5|TRBV6-6|.
CASIGLSNQPQHF
TGTGCCAGCATCGGGTTGAGCAATCAGCCCCAGCATTTT
>.|TRBJ2-6|TRBV9|.
CASTQMGSGANVLTF
TGTGCCAGCACCCAGATGGGGAGTGGGGCCAACGTCCTGACTTTC
>.|TRBJ1-6|TRBV2|TRBD1
CASMTTGGNSPLHF
TGTGCCAGCATGACGACAGGGGGCAACTCACCCCTCCACTTT
>.|TRBJ1-1|TRBV19|TRBD1
CASSVTGGAWTEAFF
TGTGCCAGTAGTGTTACAGGGGGCGCGTGGACTGAAGCTTTCTTT
>once|TRBJ1-6|TRBV19|.
CAWGDGSPLHF
TGTGCCTGGGGGGATGGGTCACCCCTCCACTTT
>.|TRBJ1-1|TRBV5-1|.
CASSLAGGFPVEAFF
TGCGCCAGCAGCTTGGCCGGGGGGTTCCCTGTTGAAGCTTTCTTT
>.|TRBJ2-3|TRBV5-1|.
CASASADGDTQYF
TGCGCCAGCGCCTCCGCGGATGGGGATACGCAGTATTTT
>.|TRBJ2-3|TRBV9|TRBD2
CASSHTEGLAGEDTQYF
TGTGCCAGCAGCCATACCGAGGGACTAGCGGGAGAAGATACGCAGTATTTT
>.|TRBJ1-4|TRBV28|TRBD1
CASSSGQGTAEKLFF
TGTGCCAGCAGTTCAGGACAGGGCACGGCTGAAAAACTGTTTTTT
>.|TRBJ1-1|TRBV2|.
CASSAVMNTEAFF
TGTGCCAGCAGTGCAGTAATGAACACTGAAGCTTTCTTT
>once|TRBJ2-7|TRBV28|.
CASSFQTYEQYF
TGTGCCAGCAGTTTCCAGACCTACGAGCAGTACTTC
>.|TRBJ1-2|TRBV4-2|TRBD1
CASSPGTGGRDYGYTF
TGTGCCAGCAGCCCGGGGACAGGGGGTCGTGACTATGGCTACACCTTC
>.|TRBJ2-1|TRBV2|.
CASSGGDKFNEQFF
TGTGCCAGCAGTGGAGGGGACAAATTCAATGAGCAGTTCTTC
>.|TRBJ1-1|TRBV2|.
CASSEELGARLIAFF
TGTGCCAGCAGTGAAGAATTGGGGGCCCGTTTAATAGCTTTCTTT
>few|TRBJ2-1|TRBV19|TRBD2
CASTLLGLAGGGEQFF
TGTGCCAGTACCCTCTTGGGACTAGCGGGAGGGGGCGAGCAGTTCTTC
>.|TRBJ2-7|TRBV28|TRBD1
CATRTGTYEQYF
TGTGCCACCCGGACAGGTACTTACGAGCAGTACTTC
>.|TRBJ2-2|TRBV27|.
CASKGHRNTGELFF
TGTGCCAGCAAGGGACACAGGAACACCGGGGAGCTGTTTTTT
>.|TRBJ2-3|TRBV7-2|TRBD2
CASSPGLAGGLKDTQYF
TGTGCCAGCAGCCCTGGACTAGCGGGGGGGCTCAAAGATACGCAGTATTTT
>.|TRBJ2-2|TRBV7-6|TRBD2
CASSLRGGTIGELFF
TGTGCCAGCAGCCTTCGGGGAGGGACGATCGGGGAGCTGTTTTTT
>once|TRBJ1-2|TRBV5-1|TRBD1
CASSATGAYGYTF
TGCGCCAGCAGCGCTACAGGGGCCTATGGCTACACCTTC
>.|TRBJ1-2|TRBV27|TRBD1
CASSNWGWDRGHGYTF
TGTGCCAGCAGTAACTGGGGCTGGGACAGGGGCCATGGCTACACCTTC
>few|TRBJ2-5|TRBV11-2|TRBD2
CASSPWASGAYQETQYF
TGTGCCAGCAGCCCTTGGGCTAGCGGGGCGTACCAAGAGACCCAGTACTTC
>.|TRBJ1-5|TRBV6-5|.
CASGLVSNQPQHF
TGTGCCAGCGGACTGGTTAGCAATCAGCCCCAGCATTTT
>few|TRBJ1-6|TRBV19|.
CASSISTSPLHF
TGTGCCAGTAGTATTTCCACATCACCCCTCCACTTT
>.|TRBJ2-1|TRBV5-1|TRBD2
CASRAGTSAIPWGNEQFF
TGCGCCAGCAGAGCCGGGACTAGCGCGATCCCCTGGGGGAATGAGCAGTTCTTC
>.|TRBJ1-5|TRBV19|.
CASSKADYNQPQHF
TGTGCCAGTAGTAAGGCAGACTACAATCAGCCCCAGCATTTT
>.|TRBJ1-4|TRBV27|.
CASSPGQGKANEKLFF
TGTGCCAGCAGCCCAGGCCAGGGAAAGGCTAATGAAAAACTGTTTTTT
>.|TRBJ2-7|TRBV7-3|.
CASSLGPGASYEQYF
TGTGCCAGCAGCTTAGGGCCAGGGGCGTCCTACGAGCAGTACTTC
>.|TRBJ2-3|TRBV18|.
CASSPSTDTQYF
TGTGCCAGCTCACCGTCTACAGATACGCAGTATTTT
>.|TRBJ2-7|TRBV11-2|.
CASSLGGPGRWREQYF
TGTGCCAGCAGCTTAGGGGGCCCGGGGAGGTGGCGCGAGCAGTACTTC
>.|TRBJ2-7|TRBV5-4|TRBD1
CASTETGGLNEQYF
TGTGCCAGCACCGAGACAGGGGGCTTAAACGAGCAGTACTTC
>.|TRBJ2-1|TRBV5-1|.
CASSLVGTYNEQFF
TGCGCCAGCAGCTTGGTAGGGACTTACAATGAGCAGTTCTTC
>.|TRBJ1-6|TRBV25-1|.
CASSEFGSPLHF
TGTGCCAGCAGTGAATTCGGTTCACCCCTCCACTTT
>.|TRBJ2-3|TRBV5-1|.
CASRGTPSTDTQYF
TGCGCCAGTCGAGGGACACCAAGCACAGATACGCAGTATTTT
>.|TRBJ2-7|TRBV30|TRBD2
CAWSSGRYEQYF
TGTGCCTGGAGTTCCGGGAGGTACGAGCAGTACTTC
>.|TRBJ2-1|TRBV27|TRBD2
CASETGLAGQYNEQFF
TGTGCCAGCGAGACGGGACTAGCGGGACAATACAATGAGCAGTTCTTC
>.|TRBJ2-1|TRBV29-1|.
CSAEGTRAYNEQFF
TGCAGCGCCGAGGGGACACGGGCTTACAATGAGCAGTTCTTC
>.|TRBJ1-2|TRBV4-1|.
CASSQQVGYTF
TGCGCCAGCAGCCAACAGGTTGGCTACACCTTC
>.|TRBJ2-1|TRBV19|TRBD2
CASSRGLDSYNEQFF
TGTGCCAGTAGTAGGGGACTAGACTCCTACAATGAGCAGTTCTTC
>.|TRBJ2-3|TRBV2|TRBD2
CASSMWTSGSTDTQYF
TGTGCCAGCAGTATGTGGACTAGCGGGAGCACAGATACGCAGTATTTT
>.|TRBJ2-5|TRBV19|TRBD2
CAVGGRGGETQYF
TGTGCAGTAGGCGGGAGAGGAGGAGAGACCCAGTACTTC